A selection of T cell receptor beta chains follows, all from one sample in a study of blood T cell repertoires in COVID-19. Some clones are missing from TCRdb's copy, which holds only in-frame ones; the method was immunoSEQ multiplex PCR. Here the sample spans over 150,000 clones, over 70% being singletons. Sequencing was done on a sample of peripheral blood. These receptors originate from a woman aged 55-69 years with acute or convalescent COVID-19. The CDR3 runs from the conserved cysteine through the conserved F or W. Fields, in order: J gene, clone size, V gene, D gene, CDR3 DNA, CDR3 protein. D genes are given only for firm matches. For some rows the clone size is stated as once, few or many, or as a class when expanded; others skip it.

TRBJ2-7,once,TRBV3-1/TRBV3-2,NA,TGTGCCAGCAGCCAATGGGAGACTATGGGAGAGCAGTACTTC,CASSQWETMGEQYF
TRBJ1-2,NA,TRBV7-2,TRBD1,TGTGCCAGCAGCCCCGGACAGGGGTATGGCTACACCTTC,CASSPGQGYGYTF
TRBJ2-7,NA,TRBV27,TRBD1,TGTGCCAGCAGTTTACAAGACAGGGAAACCCACGAGCAGTACTTC,CASSLQDRETHEQYF
TRBJ2-3,NA,TRBV6-6,TRBD2,TGTGCCAGCAGTTCCGGACTAGCGGGAGGTACAGATACGCAGTATTTT,CASSSGLAGGTDTQYF
TRBJ1-6,NA,TRBV18,TRBD1,TGTGCCAGCTCACGCGGACGGGACAGCCCTAATTCACCCCTCCACTTT,CASSRGRDSPNSPLHF
TRBJ1-5,NA,TRBV27,TRBD1,TGTGCCAGCAGTGGGGACAGGGCGGGCAATCAGCCCCAGCATTTT,CASSGDRAGNQPQHF
TRBJ2-5,NA,TRBV20-1,TRBD2,TGCAGTGCTAGTATAACTAGCGGGGGGGAGACCCAGTACTTC,CSASITSGGETQYF
TRBJ2-1,NA,TRBV6-5,NA,TGTGCCAGCAGCCTAATCGGCGGGGACAATGAGCAGTTCTTC,CASSLIGGDNEQFF
TRBJ2-1,NA,TRBV5-1,NA,TGCGCCAGCAGCTTAGAATGGACAGACTTCAATGAGCAGTTCTTC,CASSLEWTDFNEQFF
TRBJ2-3,once,TRBV4-2,TRBD2,TGTGCCAGCAGCCAAGCGATAGCGGGGACCCTATTACGCAAGTATTTT,CASSQAIAGTLLRKYF
TRBJ2-7,NA,TRBV7-9,TRBD2,TGTGCCAGCAGCTTAGTCAGCGGGGGGGACTACGAGCAGTACTTC,CASSLVSGGDYEQYF
TRBJ1-2,NA,TRBV7-2,NA,TGTGCCAGCAGCTACAGGGCTAAGGATAACTATGGCTACACCTTC,CASSYRAKDNYGYTF
TRBJ2-5,NA,TRBV10-1,TRBD1,TGCGCCAGCAGTGGATCCGGGACAGCCCAAGAGACCCAGTACTTC,CASSGSGTAQETQYF
TRBJ1-6,NA,TRBV3-1/TRBV3-2,NA,TGTGCCAGCAGCCAAGATTTGAGGGCCTATAATTCACCCCTCCACTTT,CASSQDLRAYNSPLHF
TRBJ1-1,NA,TRBV5-1,TRBD1,TGCGCCAGCAGCTTCGGGCAGGGGGCCACTGAAGCTTTCTTT,CASSFGQGATEAFF
TRBJ1-5,NA,TRBV10-2,NA,TGCGCCAGCAGTGATGGGGGGGCACAGCATTTT,CASSDGGAQHF
TRBJ2-7,NA,TRBV20-1,TRBD2,TGCAGTGCTAGTCGAGTAGCGGGGGATGCCTACGAGCAGTACTTC,CSASRVAGDAYEQYF
TRBJ2-3,few,TRBV6-1,TRBD2,TGTGCCAGCAGTGGCCGGGGCTTACTAGCGGGGGGCAGCACAGATACGCAGTATTTT,CASSGRGLLAGGSTDTQYF
TRBJ2-7,NA,TRBV7-4,NA,TGTGCCAGCAGCTTAGGTGTACAGACCGAGCAGTACTTC,CASSLGVQTEQYF
TRBJ2-1,NA,TRBV7-2,TRBD1,TGTGCCAGCAGCTTAGAGAACAGGGGTTCGTCGCAGTTCTTC,CASSLENRGSSQFF
TRBJ1-1,NA,TRBV12-3/TRBV12-4,NA,TGTGCCAGCAGCCCGGGGGACCGACAGGAAGCTTTCTTT,CASSPGDRQEAFF
TRBJ2-3,NA,TRBV2,TRBD2,TGTGCCAGATCGGGACTAGCGGTTAAAGATACGCAGTATTTT,CARSGLAVKDTQYF
TRBJ1-2,NA,TRBV4-1,TRBD1,TGCGCCAGCAGCCAGGACAGGGGTTTCTATGGCTACACCTTC,CASSQDRGFYGYTF
TRBJ2-3,once,TRBV7-8,NA,TGTGCCAGCAGCAGCTTTGGATCCGGGGGACTCACAGATACGCAGTATTTT,CASSSFGSGGLTDTQYF
TRBJ2-3,NA,TRBV7-2,TRBD1,TGTGCCAGCAGCCAGGGACAGGGGCGAGATACGCAGTATTTT,CASSQGQGRDTQYF